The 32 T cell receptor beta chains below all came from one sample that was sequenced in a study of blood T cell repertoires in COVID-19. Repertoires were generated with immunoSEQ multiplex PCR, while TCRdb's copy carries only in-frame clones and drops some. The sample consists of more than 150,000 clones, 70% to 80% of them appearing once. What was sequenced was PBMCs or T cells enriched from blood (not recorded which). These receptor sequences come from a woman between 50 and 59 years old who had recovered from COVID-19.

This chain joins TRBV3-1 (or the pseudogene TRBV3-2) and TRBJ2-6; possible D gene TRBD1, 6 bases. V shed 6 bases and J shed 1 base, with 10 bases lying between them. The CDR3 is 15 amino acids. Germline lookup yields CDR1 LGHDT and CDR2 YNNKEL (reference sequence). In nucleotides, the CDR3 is TGTGCCAGCAGACTCAGGGGATCTGGGGCCAACGTCCTGACTTTC. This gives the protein CASRLRGSGANVLTF.

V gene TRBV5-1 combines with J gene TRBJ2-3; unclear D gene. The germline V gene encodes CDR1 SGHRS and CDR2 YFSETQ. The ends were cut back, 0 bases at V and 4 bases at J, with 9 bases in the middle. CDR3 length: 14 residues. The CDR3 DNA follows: TGCGCCAGCAGCTTGGGGCTAGATGCAGATACGCAGTATTTT. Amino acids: CASSLGLDADTQYF.

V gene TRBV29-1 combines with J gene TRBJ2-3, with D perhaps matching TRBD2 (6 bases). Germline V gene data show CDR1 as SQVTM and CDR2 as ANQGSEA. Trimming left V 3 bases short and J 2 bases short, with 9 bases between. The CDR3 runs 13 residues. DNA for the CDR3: TGCAGCGTTGACGGCGGGGCCACAGATACGCAGTATTTT. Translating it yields CSVDGGATDTQYF.

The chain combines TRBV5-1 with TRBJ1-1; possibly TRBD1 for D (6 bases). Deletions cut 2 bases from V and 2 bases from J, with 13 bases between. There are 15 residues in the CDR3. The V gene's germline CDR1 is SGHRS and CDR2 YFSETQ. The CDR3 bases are TGCGCCAGCAGCTTAACAGGGCCCCGTAACACTGAAGCTTTCTTT. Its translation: CASSLTGPRNTEAFF.

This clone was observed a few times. Written as DNA, the CDR3 is TGTGCCATCCAGGCCCAAACTGAGGGCTACAATGAGCAGTTCTTC. Amino acids: CAIQAQTEGYNEQFF. J is TRBJ2-1 and V is TRBV10-3; a weak D match, TRBD2 (5 bases). From germline, CDR1 is ENHRY and CDR2 SYGVKD. This CDR3 is 15 amino acids long. Trimming took off 8 bases at V and 3 bases at J, with 17 bases between the two ends.

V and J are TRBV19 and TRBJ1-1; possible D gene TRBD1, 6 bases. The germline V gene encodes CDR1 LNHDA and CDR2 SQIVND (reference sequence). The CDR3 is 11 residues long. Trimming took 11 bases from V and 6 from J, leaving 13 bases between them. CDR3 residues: CAARGDAEAFF. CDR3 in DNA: TGTGCCGCCAGGGGTGACGCTGAAGCTTTCTTT.

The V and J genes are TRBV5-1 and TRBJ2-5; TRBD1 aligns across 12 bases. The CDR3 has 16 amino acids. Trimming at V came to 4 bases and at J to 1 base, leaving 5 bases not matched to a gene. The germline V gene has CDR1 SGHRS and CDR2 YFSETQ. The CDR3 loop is CASSLGQGAIQETQYF. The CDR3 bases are TGCGCCAGCAGCCTGGGACAGGGGGCGATCCAAGAGACCCAGTACTTC.

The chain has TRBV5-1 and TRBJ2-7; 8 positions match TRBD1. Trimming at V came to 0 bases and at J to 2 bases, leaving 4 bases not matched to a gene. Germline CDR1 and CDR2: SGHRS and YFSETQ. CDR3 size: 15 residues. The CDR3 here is CASSLGQGNPYEQYF. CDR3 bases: TGCGCCAGCAGCTTGGGACAGGGGAACCCCTACGAGCAGTACTTC.

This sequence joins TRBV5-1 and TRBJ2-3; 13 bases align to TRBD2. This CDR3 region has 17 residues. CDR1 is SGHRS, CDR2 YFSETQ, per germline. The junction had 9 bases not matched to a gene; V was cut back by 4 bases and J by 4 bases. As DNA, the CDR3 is TGCGCCAGCAGCCCGAGGGGACTAGCGGGGACATCAGATACGCAGTATTTT. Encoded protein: CASSPRGLAGTSDTQYF.

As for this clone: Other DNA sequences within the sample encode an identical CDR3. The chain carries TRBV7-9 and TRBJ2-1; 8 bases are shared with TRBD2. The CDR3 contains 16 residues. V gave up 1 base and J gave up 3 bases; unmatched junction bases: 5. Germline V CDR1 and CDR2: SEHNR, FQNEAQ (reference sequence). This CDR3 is CASSLGLSGNYNEQFF. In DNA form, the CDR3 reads TGTGCCAGCAGCTTAGGACTTAGCGGGAACTACAATGAGCAGTTCTTC.

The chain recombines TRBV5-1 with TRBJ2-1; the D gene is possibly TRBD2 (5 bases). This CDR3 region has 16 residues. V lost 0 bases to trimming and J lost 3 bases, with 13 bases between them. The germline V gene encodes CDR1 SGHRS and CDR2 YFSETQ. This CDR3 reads CASSLGSGPDYNEQFF. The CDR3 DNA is TGCGCCAGCAGCTTGGGAAGCGGACCGGACTACAATGAGCAGTTCTTC.

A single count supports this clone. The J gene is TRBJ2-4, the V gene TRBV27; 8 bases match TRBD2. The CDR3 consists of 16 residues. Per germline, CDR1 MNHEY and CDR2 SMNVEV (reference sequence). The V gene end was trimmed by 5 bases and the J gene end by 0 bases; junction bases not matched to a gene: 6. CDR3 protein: CASSPGLAGAKNIQYF. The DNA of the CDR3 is TGTGCCAGCAGTCCTGGTCTAGCGGGAGCCAAAAACATTCAGTACTTC.

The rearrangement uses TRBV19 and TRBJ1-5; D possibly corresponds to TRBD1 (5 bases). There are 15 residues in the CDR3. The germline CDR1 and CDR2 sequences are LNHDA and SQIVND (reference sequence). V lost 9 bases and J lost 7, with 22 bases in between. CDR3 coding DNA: TGTGCCAGCAAAATTCCCGGTGCAGGGTGGCAGCCCCAGCATTTT. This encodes CASKIPGAGWQPQHF.

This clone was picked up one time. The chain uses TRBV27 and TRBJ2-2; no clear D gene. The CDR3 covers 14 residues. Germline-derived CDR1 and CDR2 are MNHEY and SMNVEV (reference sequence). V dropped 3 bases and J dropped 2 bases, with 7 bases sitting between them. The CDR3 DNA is TGTGCCAGCAGTTTGAATAGCAACACCGGGGAGCTGTTTTTT. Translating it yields CASSLNSNTGELFF.

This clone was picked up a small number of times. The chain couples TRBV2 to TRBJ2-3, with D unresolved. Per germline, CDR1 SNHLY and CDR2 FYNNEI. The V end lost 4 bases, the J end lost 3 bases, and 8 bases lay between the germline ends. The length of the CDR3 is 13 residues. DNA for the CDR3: TGTGCCAGCAGTGTAATAGAAACAGATACGCAGTATTTT. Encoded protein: CASSVIETDTQYF.

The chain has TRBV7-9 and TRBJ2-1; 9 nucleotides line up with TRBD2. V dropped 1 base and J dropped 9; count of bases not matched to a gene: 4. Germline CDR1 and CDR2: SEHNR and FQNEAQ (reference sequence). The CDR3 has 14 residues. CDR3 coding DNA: TGTGCCAGCAGCTTAGAGGGACTAGCAACTGAGCAGTTCTTC. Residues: CASSLEGLATEQFF.

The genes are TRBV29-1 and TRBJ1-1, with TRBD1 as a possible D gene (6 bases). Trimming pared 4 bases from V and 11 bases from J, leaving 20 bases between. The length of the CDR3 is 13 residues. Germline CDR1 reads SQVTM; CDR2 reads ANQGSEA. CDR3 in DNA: TGCAGCGTTGGGTTAGCAGGGGAGGGATGGGCTTTCTTT. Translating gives CSVGLAGEGWAFF.

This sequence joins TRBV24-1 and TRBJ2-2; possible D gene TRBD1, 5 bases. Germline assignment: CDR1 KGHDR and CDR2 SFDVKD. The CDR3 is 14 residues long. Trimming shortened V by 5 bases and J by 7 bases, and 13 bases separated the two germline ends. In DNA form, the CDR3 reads TGTGCCACCAGTGGGGGCCCAATAGGCGGGGAGCTGTTTTTT. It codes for CATSGGPIGGELFF.

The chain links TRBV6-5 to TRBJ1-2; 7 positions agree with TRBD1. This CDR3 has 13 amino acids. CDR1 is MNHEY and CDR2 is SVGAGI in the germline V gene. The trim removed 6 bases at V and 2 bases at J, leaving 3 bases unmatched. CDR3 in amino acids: CASRVTGNYGYTF. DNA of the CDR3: TGTGCCAGCAGGGTGACAGGGAACTATGGCTACACCTTC.

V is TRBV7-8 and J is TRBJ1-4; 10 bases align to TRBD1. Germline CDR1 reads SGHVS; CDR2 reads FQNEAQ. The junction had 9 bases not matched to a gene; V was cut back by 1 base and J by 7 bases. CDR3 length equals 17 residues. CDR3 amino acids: CASSLGGQGVFGEKLFF. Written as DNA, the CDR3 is TGTGCCAGCAGCTTAGGAGGACAGGGGGTGTTTGGTGAAAAACTGTTTTTT.

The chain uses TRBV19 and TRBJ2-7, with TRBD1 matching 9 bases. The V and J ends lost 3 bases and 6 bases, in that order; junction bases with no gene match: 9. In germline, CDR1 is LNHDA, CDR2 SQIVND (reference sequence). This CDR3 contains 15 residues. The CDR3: CASSMGDRASIEQYF. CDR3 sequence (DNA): TGTGCCAGTAGTATGGGGGACAGGGCCTCCATCGAGCAGTACTTC.

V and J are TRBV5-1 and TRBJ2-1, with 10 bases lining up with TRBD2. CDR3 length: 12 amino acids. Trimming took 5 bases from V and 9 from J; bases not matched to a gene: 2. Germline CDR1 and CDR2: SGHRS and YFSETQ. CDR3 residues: CASRSGRGEQFF. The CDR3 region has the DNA TGCGCCAGCAGAAGCGGGAGGGGTGAGCAGTTCTTC.

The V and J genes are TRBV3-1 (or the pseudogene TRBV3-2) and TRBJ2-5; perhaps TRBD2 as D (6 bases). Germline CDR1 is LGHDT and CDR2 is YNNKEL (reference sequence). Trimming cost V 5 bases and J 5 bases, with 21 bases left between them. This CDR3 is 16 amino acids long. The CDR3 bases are TGTGCCAGCAGCTCAGGACCGGGACTGCTCGCGGAGACCCAGTACTTC. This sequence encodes CASSSGPGLLAETQYF.

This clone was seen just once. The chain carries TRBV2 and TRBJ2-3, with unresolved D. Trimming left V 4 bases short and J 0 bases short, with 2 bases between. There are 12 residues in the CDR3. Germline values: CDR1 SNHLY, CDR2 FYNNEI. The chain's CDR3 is CASSASTDTQYF. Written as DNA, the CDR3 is TGTGCCAGCAGTGCTAGCACAGATACGCAGTATTTT.

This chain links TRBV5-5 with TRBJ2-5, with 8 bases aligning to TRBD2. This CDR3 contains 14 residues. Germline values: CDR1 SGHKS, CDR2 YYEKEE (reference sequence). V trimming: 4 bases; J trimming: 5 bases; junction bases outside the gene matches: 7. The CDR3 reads CASSPAGGGETQYF. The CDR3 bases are TGTGCCAGCAGCCCCGCGGGAGGAGGGGAGACCCAGTACTTC. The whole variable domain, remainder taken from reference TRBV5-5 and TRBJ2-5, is DAGVTQSPTHLIKTRGQQVTLRCSPISGHKSVSWYQQVLGQGPQFIFQYYEKEERGRGNFPDRFSARQFPNYSSELNVNALLLGDSALYLCASSPAGGGETQYFGPGTRLLVL.

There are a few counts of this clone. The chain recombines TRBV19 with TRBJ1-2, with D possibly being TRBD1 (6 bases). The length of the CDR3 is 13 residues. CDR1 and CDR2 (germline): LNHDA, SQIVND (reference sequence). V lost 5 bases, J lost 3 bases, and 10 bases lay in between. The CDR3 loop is CASSRQEDYGYTF. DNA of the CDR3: TGTGCCAGTAGTCGACAGGAGGACTATGGCTACACCTTC.

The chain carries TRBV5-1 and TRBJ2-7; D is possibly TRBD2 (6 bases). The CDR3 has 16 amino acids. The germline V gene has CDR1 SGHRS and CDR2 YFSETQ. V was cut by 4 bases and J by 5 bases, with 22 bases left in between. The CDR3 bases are TGCGCCAGCAGCGGAGGGGTGGCAGGGCTTAGACACGAGCAGTACTTC. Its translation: CASSGGVAGLRHEQYF.

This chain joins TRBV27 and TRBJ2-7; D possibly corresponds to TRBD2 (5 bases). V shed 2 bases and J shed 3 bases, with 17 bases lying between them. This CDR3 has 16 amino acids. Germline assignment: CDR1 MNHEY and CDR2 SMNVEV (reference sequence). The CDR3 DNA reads TGTGCCAGCAGTTTAGACGCGGTGAGCGGATTCTACGAGCAGTACTTC. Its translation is CASSLDAVSGFYEQYF.

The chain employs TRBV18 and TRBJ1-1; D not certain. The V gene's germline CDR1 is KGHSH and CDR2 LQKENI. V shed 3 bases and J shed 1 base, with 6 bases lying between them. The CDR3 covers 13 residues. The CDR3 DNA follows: TGTGCCAGCTCACCCCACAAGAACACTGAAGCTTTCTTT. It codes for CASSPHKNTEAFF.

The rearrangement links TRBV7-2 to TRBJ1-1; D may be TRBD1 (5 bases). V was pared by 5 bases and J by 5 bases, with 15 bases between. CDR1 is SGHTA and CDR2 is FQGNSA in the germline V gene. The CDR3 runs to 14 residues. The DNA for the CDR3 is TGTGCCAGCAGCCCCCGGCGGGGGAGGACTGAAGCTTTCTTT. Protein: CASSPRRGRTEAFF.

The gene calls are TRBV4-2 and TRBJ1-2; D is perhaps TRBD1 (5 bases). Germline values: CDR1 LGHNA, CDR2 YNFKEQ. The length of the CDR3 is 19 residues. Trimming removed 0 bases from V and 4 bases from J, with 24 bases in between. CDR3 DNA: TGTGCCAGCAGCCAAGACAGATCTGCGACGGGACTACGCGGCTATGGCTACACCTTC. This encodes CASSQDRSATGLRGYGYTF.

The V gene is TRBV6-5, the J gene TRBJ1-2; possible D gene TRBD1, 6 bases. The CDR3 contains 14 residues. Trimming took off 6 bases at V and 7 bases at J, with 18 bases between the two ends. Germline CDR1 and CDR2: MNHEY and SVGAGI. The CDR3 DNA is TGTGCCAGCAGCAACGGCGGGGGGGCCTTTGGCTACACCTTC. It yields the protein CASSNGGGAFGYTF.